This entry features one TCR beta chain sequence. The clone's antigen remains unknown. No qualities accompany the bases; no much larger clone lies one base away. CDR1 and CDR2 are read off the germline V gene (reference sequence) as MNHNY and SVGAGI. The CDR3 numbers 14 residues from cysteine through phenylalanine. Of all the DNA, just the CDR3 is kept, 42 bases in frame from base 1. V lost 7 bases and J lost 8 bases; the stretch between them is 20 bases long. Library preparation employed the immunoSEQ multiplex PCR assay. Regarding the original processing steps: A statistical classification framework was built to diagnose cytomegalovirus status from the catalog of TCR beta chain sequences. TCRdb carries this immuneACCESS record with in-frame sequences only. Its versions omit some clonotypes, under half of them owing to an unresolved V gene in the studies checked, with the rest unexplained. From that table come the V and J calls and clone size; the DNA was used to work out D and trimming. Here the sample has about 240,000 clones; around 86% occur a single time. Around 1.3% of the sample is held by the ten biggest clonotypes.

This sample was included in a study of cytomegalovirus exposure and HLA in healthy donors (TCRdb year 2017). For the study in its entirety: According to a later analysis, one platform produced both the roughly 120 validation repertoires and the 666 repertoires of the first cohort. The study aimed to test whether cataloging public T cell receptors could reveal signatures of past pathogen exposure. A separate validation cohort of over 95 different subjects was used in addition to the roughly 700-subject first cohort. The study combined high-throughput TCR immunosequencing, statistical association of individual TCRs with disease status, and machine learning to predict cytomegalovirus infection status. The research as a whole found: According to the authors, the approach could potentially be generalized to other disease states and immunological phenotypes. Subsequent analysis determined that TCRs grouped into clusters in the first cohort also showed a tendency toward co-occurrence across the approximately 110 validation repertoires, and approximately 94% of cluster scores exceeded 0. Across donors, most TCR sequences were observed very rarely, whereas some public TCRs were present in many individuals. The study gave a list of about 150 TCR beta chains associated with cytomegalovirus. Cytomegalovirus status was reported to be diagnosed by the classifier with high specificity and sensitivity in both the original and validation cohorts. A later analysis had no HLA typing for the validation cohort, so co-occurrence there was scored across all 130 or so repertoires. In vitro tests confirmed that a few of the cytomegalovirus-associated TCR beta chains recognize cytomegalovirus antigens.

The donors belonged to the validation cohort of over a hundred subjects, which was separate from the roughly 700-subject first cohort. The clonotype comes from a woman aged 30 to 39 in good health and CMV-seropositive. This chain joins TRBV6-6 to TRBJ1-2; a confident D gene designation cannot be given. Sequenced sample: PBMCs. The DNA sequence is TGTGCCAGCATCGAATCGACGTCCGGGGTAGGCTACACCTTC. This gives the protein CASIESTSGVGYTF.